The present entry profiles one TCR beta chain with its context. What it recognizes is unknown. This entry belongs to a study of T cell responses to AZD1222 COVID-19 vaccine. Points from the study as a whole: The study identified only five to seven AZD1222 recipients as seropositive at baseline. Among the donors, most were white British and more were female, and clonal diversity was possibly underestimated.

The CDR3 totals 16 residues. The V gene end was trimmed by 5 bases and the J gene end by 2 bases; junction bases not matched to a gene: 10. Germline-derived CDR1 and CDR2 are WSHSY and SAAADI. TCRdb's copy holds only in-frame clones and misses some; the assay was immunoSEQ multiplex PCR. This table holds approximately 110,000 clones, roughly 90% found once. The chain joins TRBV10-2 to TRBJ1-1; 8 nucleotides line up with TRBD1. Sequenced material: peripheral blood, taken 28 days after the second AZD1222 dose. This receptor was identified in an adult who received the AZD1222 COVID-19 vaccine. The CDR3 sequence is CASSRPPTGVNTEAFF. The CDR3 DNA reads as TGCGCCAGCAGTCGACCACCGACAGGGGTAAACACTGAAGCTTTCTTT.